The 28 T cell receptor beta chains below all came from one sample that was sequenced in a study of Ad26.COV2.S vaccination and SARS-CoV-2 variants. Using immunoSEQ multiplex PCR, the repertoire was profiled, and TCRdb retains in-frame clones only, with some absent. Among around 450,000 clones listed, 89% were seen once. The treatment denotes: roughly 20 received Ad26.COV2.S at low or high dose, single or two shots; roughly 5 received placebo; per-sample allocation not given. After the first vaccine or placebo injection, samples were drawn on day 63. The specimen comprised peripheral blood, sampled in a trial of Ad26.COV2.S vaccine versus placebo. The receptors come from a person aged 18-65 years who received the Ad26.COV2.S COVID-19 vaccine or a placebo.

This clone was seen a single time. The rearrangement joins TRBV5-1 to TRBJ1-6; D remains ambiguous. Germline CDR1 is SGHRS and CDR2 is YFSETQ. Trimming stripped 3 bases from V and 8 bases from J, with 15 bases between. The CDR3 length is 15 residues. CDR3 DNA sequence: TGCGCCAGCAGCTCCCGACTCGGAGGGTATTCACCCCTCCACTTT. This translates into CASSSRLGGYSPLHF.

The rearrangement uses TRBV29-1 and TRBJ1-1, with a tentative D call TRBD1 (5 bases). This CDR3 region has 10 residues. Germline values: CDR1 SQVTM, CDR2 ANQGSEA. Trimming took off 4 bases at V and 10 bases at J, with 10 bases between the two ends. The CDR3, as DNA: TGCAGCGTTGCCTCAGGGCCAGCTTTCTTT. Amino acids: CSVASGPAFF.

This rearrangement joins TRBV2 to TRBJ2-2, with D hard to call. This CDR3 spans 13 amino acids. In germline, CDR1 is SNHLY, CDR2 FYNNEI. V lost 3 bases, J lost 8 bases, and 10 bases lay in between. The CDR3 DNA reads TGTGCCAGCAGTGATGAAGGAAGTGGGGAGCTGTTTTTT. It translates to CASSDEGSGELFF.

This chain connects TRBV4-3 to TRBJ1-5; D ambiguous. CDR3 length: 18 amino acids. The germline V gene encodes CDR1 LGHNA and CDR2 YSLEER. V shed 4 bases and J shed 0 bases, with 19 bases lying between them. This CDR3 is CASSPNPAQSYSNQPQHF. The CDR3 DNA sequence: TGCGCCAGCAGCCCAAACCCAGCTCAAAGCTATAGCAATCAGCCCCAGCATTTT.

The sample holds a few counts of this clone. The V and J genes are TRBV6-2 or TRBV6-3 and TRBJ1-2; 7 bases align to TRBD1. CDR1 and CDR2 (germline): MNHEY, SVGEGT. J lost 4 bases, V lost 4 bases, and 3 bases had no gene match. The CDR3 extends over 13 amino acids. The DNA of the CDR3 is TGTGCCAGCAGTTCGGACAGGACCTATGGCTACACCTTC. Residues: CASSSDRTYGYTF.

The chain has TRBV7-3 and TRBJ2-7; 7 nucleotides line up with TRBD1. With V trimmed by 4 bases and J by 3 bases, 21 bases remained unmatched. The length of the CDR3 is 19 residues. Germline CDR1 SGHTA, CDR2 FQGTGA. The CDR3 spells CASSYHGTAYPYPFYEQYV. CDR3 DNA: TGTGCCAGCAGCTACCACGGGACAGCCTATCCCTACCCCTTCTACGAGCAGTACGTC.

This clone appeared once. The rearrangement joins TRBV3-1 (or the pseudogene TRBV3-2) to TRBJ1-1; 9 bases match TRBD1. The V segment lost 5 bases and the J segment 6 bases; nucleotides outside the gene matches: 7. Germline V CDR1 and CDR2: LGHDT, YNNKEL (reference sequence). CDR3 length equals 14 residues. The CDR3 region is CASSLRDRDSEAFF. The CDR3, as DNA: TGTGCCAGCAGCTTACGGGACAGGGACTCTGAAGCTTTCTTT.

The gene calls are TRBV5-1 and TRBJ2-6, with D possibly TRBD1 on 5 matching bases. The germline V gene encodes CDR1 SGHRS and CDR2 YFSETQ. CDR3 length equals 17 residues. Trimming removed 4 bases from V and 0 bases from J, with 14 bases in between. CDR3 bases: TGCGCCAGCAGCGTAATCCATAGGGGCTCTGGGGCCAACGTCCTGACTTTC. Residues: CASSVIHRGSGANVLTF.

This rearrangement joins TRBV9 to TRBJ2-5, with 14 bases fitting TRBD2. Germline V gene lookup returns CDR1 SGDLS and CDR2 YYNGEE. This CDR3 has 15 residues. The V and J ends lost 4 bases and 4 bases, in that order; junction bases with no gene match: 3. The CDR3, as DNA: TGTGCCAGCAGCCCGACTAGCGGGAGGGGAGAGACCCAGTACTTC. This gives the protein CASSPTSGRGETQYF.

This chain connects TRBV7-2 to TRBJ2-5, with TRBD2 matching over 10 bases. In germline, CDR1 is SGHTA, CDR2 FQGNSA. V lost 0 bases, J lost 4 bases, and 8 bases stayed unmatched. The CDR3 totals 17 residues. The CDR3 region is CASSLAASSGSRETQYF. In DNA, the CDR3 is TGTGCCAGCAGCTTAGCAGCGTCTAGCGGGAGTAGAGAGACCCAGTACTTC.

The gene calls are TRBV29-1 and TRBJ2-3; D call uncertain. The CDR3 has 15 amino acids. CDR1 is SQVTM, CDR2 ANQGSEA, per germline. V was cut by 7 bases and J by 3 bases, with 20 bases left in between. The CDR3: CSATPTLWVTDTQYF. The CDR3 DNA is TGCAGCGCCACCCCGACTCTTTGGGTTACAGATACGCAGTATTTT.

Notes on this clone: Other DNA sequences in this specimen translate into the identical CDR3. The chain carries TRBV7-2 and TRBJ1-2; 8 nucleotides line up with TRBD1. V lost 0 bases to trimming and J lost 8 bases; unmatched junction nucleotides: 5. The CDR3 totals 14 residues. The germline V gene encodes CDR1 SGHTA and CDR2 FQGNSA. Written as DNA, the CDR3 is TGTGCCAGCAGCTTAGCAGGGACAGGTTTAGGCTACACCTTC. Translation: CASSLAGTGLGYTF.

The V gene is TRBV28, the J gene TRBJ1-2; D is possibly TRBD1 (5 bases). Germline assignment: CDR1 MDHEN and CDR2 SYDVKM. CDR3 length equals 14 residues. V shed 5 bases and J shed 3 bases, with 13 bases lying between them. The CDR3 nucleotides read TGTGCCAGCAGTAGCCCTACAGGTGACTATGGCTACACCTTC. Translation: CASSSPTGDYGYTF.

The rearrangement links TRBV13 to TRBJ1-2; the match to TRBD1 covers 10 bases. Losses at the gene ends were 4 bases for V and 2 bases for J; bases not matched to a gene: 10. The CDR3 is 17 amino acids. The germline gives CDR1 PRHDT, CDR2 FYEKMQ (reference sequence). The CDR3 coding sequence is TGTGCCAGCAGCTCCCGACAGGGGGCTGGAGGCAACTATGGCTACACCTTC. This sequence encodes CASSSRQGAGGNYGYTF.

The chain has TRBV28 and TRBJ2-4, with D perhaps TRBD1 (6 bases). Germline V gene lookup returns CDR1 MDHEN and CDR2 SYDVKM. CDR3 length equals 16 residues. V was pared by 4 bases and J by 0 bases, with 13 bases between. CDR3 amino acids: CASSSRTELAKNIQYF. Written as DNA, the CDR3 is TGTGCCAGCAGTTCGAGGACAGAGCTAGCCAAAAACATTCAGTACTTC.

This clone was seen only once. This chain joins TRBV6-5 and TRBJ1-3, with D possibly TRBD1 on 6 matching bases. Per the germline V gene, CDR1 is MNHEY and CDR2 is SVGAGI. V lost 4 bases, J lost 0 bases, and 10 bases lay in between. The CDR3 extends over 15 amino acids. Here the CDR3 reads CASSWGTRSGNTIYF. The CDR3 region has the DNA TGTGCCAGCAGTTGGGGGACACGCTCTGGAAACACCATATATTTT.

This rearrangement joins TRBV7-3 to TRBJ2-2; D is unresolved. The CDR3 consists of 13 residues. Per germline, CDR1 SGHTA and CDR2 FQGTGA. Trimming took off 1 base at V and 4 bases at J, with 4 bases between the two ends. Written as DNA, the CDR3 is TGTGCCAGCAGCTTAAGGGCCACCGGGGAGCTGTTTTTT. It is translated as CASSLRATGELFF.

The chain carries TRBV30 and TRBJ1-4; no definite D call. V shed 0 bases and J shed 3 bases, with 17 bases lying between them. The CDR3 is 17 residues long. Looked up from germline, CDR1 is GTSNPN and CDR2 is SVGIG (reference sequence). The CDR3 nucleotides read TGTGCCTGGAGTGTAGGTTTGGGCCGTGTACCTAATGAAAAACTGTTTTTT. Its protein is CAWSVGLGRVPNEKLFF.

Details on this clone: Other DNA sequences in this specimen translate into the identical CDR3. This chain links TRBV2 with TRBJ1-2; weak D call: TRBD1 (5 bases). The CDR3 runs 12 residues. Trimming left V 3 bases short and J 3 bases short, with 5 bases between. Germline CDR1 reads SNHLY; CDR2 reads FYNNEI. The CDR3 nucleotides are TGTGCCAGCAGTGAGGGGGACTATGGCTACACCTTC. Translation gives CASSEGDYGYTF.

DNA of the CDR3: TGTGCCTCACAGCGGGAGGGCTCCTACAATGAGCAGTTCTTC. Its protein is CASQREGSYNEQFF. The chain employs TRBV5-4 and TRBJ2-1, with TRBD2 matching over 10 bases. The CDR3 consists of 14 residues. Germline assignment: CDR1 SGHNT and CDR2 YYREEE (reference sequence). Unmatched junction bases numbered 4, after V lost 10 bases and J lost 0 bases.

This sequence joins TRBV19 and TRBJ2-3; 8 bases are shared with TRBD1. Germline V gene lookup returns CDR1 LNHDA and CDR2 SQIVND (reference sequence). The CDR3 is 15 amino acids. V shed 5 bases, J shed 2 bases, and the junction held 6 bases outside the gene matches. The CDR3 DNA reads TGTGCCAGTAGTCGCCGGGACAGGTCCACAGATACGCAGTATTTT. It specifies CASSRRDRSTDTQYF. The full variable domain, completed using reference TRBV19 and TRBJ2-3, is DGGITQSPKYLFRKEGQNVTLSCEQNLNHDAMYWYRQDPGQGLRLIYYSQIVNDFQKGDIAEGYSVSREKKESFPLTVTSAQKNPTAFYLCASSRRDRSTDTQYFGPGTRLTVL.

This chain joins TRBV15 and TRBJ2-1, with TRBD1 identical over 9 bases. CDR1 is LNHNV and CDR2 is YYDKDF in the germline V gene (reference sequence). The CDR3 is 17 amino acids. The V and J ends lost 1 base and 3 bases, in that order; junction bases with no gene match: 7. CDR3 sequence reads: CATSRGRDRVGYNEQFF. In nucleotides, the CDR3 is TGTGCCACCAGCAGAGGCCGGGACAGGGTGGGCTACAATGAGCAGTTCTTC.

The chain uses TRBV4-2 and TRBJ2-1; tentatively, D is TRBD1 or TRBD2 (5 bases each). Trimming cost V 1 base and J 7 bases, with 14 bases left between them. The CDR3 has 15 residues. CDR1 and CDR2 from the germline V gene are LGHNA and YNFKEQ. The CDR3 sequence: CASSQVWARGNEQFF. CDR3 nucleotide sequence: TGTGCCAGCAGCCAAGTCTGGGCGAGGGGTAATGAGCAGTTCTTC.

V and J are TRBV4-2 and TRBJ1-2; D ambiguous. Trimming stripped 1 base from V and 0 bases from J, with 9 bases between. Per germline, CDR1 LGHNA and CDR2 YNFKEQ. CDR3 length: 15 amino acids. CDR3 coding DNA: TGTGCCAGCAGCCAAGGGGGATCCGCTAACTATGGCTACACCTTC. Amino acid sequence: CASSQGGSANYGYTF.

V is TRBV5-4 and J is TRBJ1-1; D might be TRBD1 (5 bases). The CDR3 is made up of 14 amino acids. V lost 2 bases, J lost 6 bases, and 14 bases lay in between. Germline V gene data show CDR1 as SGHNT and CDR2 as YYREEE (reference sequence). The CDR3 nucleotides read TGTGCCAGCAGCTTTATGAGGGGCGAAGCTGAAGCTTTCTTT. This codes for CASSFMRGEAEAFF.

The chain combines TRBV28 with TRBJ2-3, with D hard to call. Germline values: CDR1 MDHEN, CDR2 SYDVKM. Trimming took 3 bases from V and 1 from J, leaving 11 bases between them. The CDR3 contains 15 residues. The CDR3 region has the DNA TGTGCCAGCAGTTTGCAGACATTAGGCACAGATACGCAGTATTTT. Protein product: CASSLQTLGTDTQYF.

The rearrangement links TRBV5-4 to TRBJ2-1, with a weak D call TRBD2 (7 bases). The CDR3 sequence is 14 residues long. In germline, CDR1 is SGHNT, CDR2 YYREEE (reference sequence). Trimming removed 4 bases at V and 1 base at J, with 9 bases between. Here the CDR3 reads CASSGGASYNEQFF. The CDR3 DNA sequence: TGTGCCAGCAGCGGGGGGGCGTCCTACAATGAGCAGTTCTTC.

The V call is TRBV3-1 (or the pseudogene TRBV3-2), the J call TRBJ1-2; TRBD1 agrees at 9 bases. V lost 1 base, J lost 6 bases, and 6 bases stayed unmatched. CDR1 and CDR2 (germline): LGHDT, YNNKEL (reference sequence). The CDR3 spans 15 residues. The CDR3 DNA reads TGTGCCAGCAGCCAAGGGGGGACAGGGAACAATGGCTACACCTTC. It is translated as CASSQGGTGNNGYTF.